Each of the 24 T cell receptor beta chains below was sequenced from the same sample in a study of human T cells and chemical hapten exposure (TCRdb year 2021). The label giving this sample's time point can be read as: patch test 1, 2 weeks after DPC sensitization. The sample's treatment or condition label, decoded: therapeutic diphenylcyclopropenone sensitization with weekly scalp DPC. Libraries were made using RACE. Instrument used: NextSeq 500. Through fastp at Q25 and MiXCR, TCRdb rebuilt clones from the public reads, retaining in-frame beta chains. Records with the same CDR3 protein are collapsed into one entry carrying the most frequent genes and DNA. Present in this sample are 95,000 to 130,000 distinct CDR3 sequences, around 10% of which were seen just once. 1.1% to 1.5% of the sample is taken by the ten largest. Sequencing was performed on whole blood, taken in connection with sensitization to the hapten diphenylcyclopropenone (DPC). The source is a woman aged 45 to 65 with alopecia areata. Some clones in this sample may be carry-over from other donors' samples.

This clonotype has at least ten counts. The CDR3 nucleotides read TGTGCCAGCACCCTGACAGGGTTTATGACTGAAGCTTTCTTT. Its translation: CASTLTGFMTEAFF. This sequence joins TRBV6-5 and TRBJ1-1; 7 bases fit TRBD1. CDR1 is MNHEY, CDR2 SVGAGI, per germline. The CDR3 consists of 14 residues. V lost 7 bases, J lost 5 bases, and 10 bases stayed unmatched.

The V call is TRBV5-4, the J call TRBJ2-1; maybe TRBD2 (7 bases). The CDR3 has 17 residues. Germline assignment: CDR1 SGHNT and CDR2 YYREEE (reference sequence). Trimming took 4 bases from V and 0 from J, leaving 17 bases between them. Here the CDR3 reads CASSPTRGPSSYNEQFF. Written as DNA, the CDR3 is TGTGCCAGCAGCCCTACGCGGGGGCCGAGCTCCTACAATGAGCAGTTCTTC.

Concerning this clonotype itself: This may be a read error, as it is one base from a much larger clone. The chain joins TRBV27 to TRBJ1-2; 7 positions agree with TRBD1. CDR1 and CDR2 (germline): MNHEY, SMNVEV (reference sequence). V was clipped by 4 bases and J by 4 bases; unmatched bases: 9. The length of the CDR3 is 15 residues. In DNA, the CDR3 is TGTGCCAGCAGTTCCCCAGGGGGATTCGGCTATGGCTACACCTTC. Translation gives CASSSPGGFGYGYTF.

This clonotype has a handful of counts. The J gene is TRBJ2-5, the V gene TRBV7-9; D remains ambiguous. This CDR3 contains 13 residues. Germline V gene sequence: CDR1 SEHNR, CDR2 FQNEAQ (reference sequence). V was pared by 4 bases and J by 5 bases, with 11 bases between. The CDR3 nucleotides read TGTGCCAGCAGCTCGACGTTGAGCGAGACCCAGTACTTC. Residues: CASSSTLSETQYF.

This clonotype has just a few counts. This rearrangement joins TRBV1 to TRBJ2-1; the D call in the table, TRBD2, was not verified against the DNA. TRBV1 is designated a pseudogene. The CDR3 sequence is 15 residues long. CDR3 sequence (DNA): TGCACCAGCAGCCCGAGCGGGGGTTCCGAGAATGAGCAGTTCTTC. This gives the protein CTSSPSGGSENEQFF.

In its sample, this clonotype was seen a few times. CDR3 sequence reads: CASRPRGEKLFF. The CDR3 DNA is TGTGCCAGCAGGCCCCGGGGTGAAAAACTGTTTTTT. This sequence joins TRBV12-3 or TRBV12-4 and TRBJ1-4, with no clear D. The CDR3 length is 12 residues. V lost 6 bases and J 7 bases, leaving 9 bases between the germline ends.

This clonotype was counted ten times or more. CDR3 residues: CSVRTDMNTEAFF. The CDR3 DNA reads TGCAGCGTCCGGACAGATATGAACACTGAAGCTTTCTTT. V gene TRBV29-1 combines with J gene TRBJ1-1, with D perhaps matching TRBD1 (6 bases). CDR1 is SQVTM, CDR2 ANQGSEA, per germline. The CDR3 contains 13 residues. V lost 6 bases and J 0 bases, leaving 11 bases between the germline ends. Full variable domain (rest looked up from reference TRBV29-1 and TRBJ1-1): SAVISQKPSRDICQRGTSLTIQCQVDSQVTMMFWYRQQPGQSLTLIATANQGSEATYESGFVIDKFPISRPNLTFSTLTVSNMSPEDSSIYLCSVRTDMNTEAFFGQGTRLTVV.

This clonotype was seen at least ten times. The chain has TRBV6-5 and TRBJ2-5, with D perhaps matching TRBD1 or TRBD2 (5 bases each). The V end lost 10 bases, the J end lost 1 base, and 10 bases lay between the germline ends. The CDR3 covers 12 residues. Germline values: CDR1 MNHEY, CDR2 SVGAGI. The CDR3: CATTGPQETQYF. The CDR3 DNA reads as TGTGCCACAACGGGGCCCCAAGAGACCCAGTACTTC.

This clonotype was detected a few times. CDR3 region: CASRELLGGYTF. CDR3 in DNA: TGTGCCAGCAGGGAGCTCCTCGGTGGCTACACCTTC. V gene TRBV3-1 combines with J gene TRBJ1-2; no clear D. The CDR3 consists of 12 residues. Germline V gene sequence: CDR1 LGHDT, CDR2 YNNKEL (reference sequence). V was pared by 6 bases and J by 7 bases, with 12 bases between.

This rearrangement joins TRBV9 to TRBJ1-5; 9 bases are a match to TRBD1. The CDR3 loop spans 15 amino acids. Germline V lookup: CDR1 SGDLS, CDR2 YYNGEE. Germline trimming cut 0 bases from V and 3 bases from J; bases unmatched to any gene: 1. The DNA of the CDR3 is TGTGCCAGCAGCGTAGGGACAGGGGCCAATCAGCCCCAGCATTTT. Protein sequence: CASSVGTGANQPQHF.

A few counts support this clonotype. V is TRBV7-2 and J is TRBJ2-5, with D unclear. Deletions cut 5 bases from V and 2 bases from J, with 15 bases between. The germline V gene encodes CDR1 SGHTA and CDR2 FQGNSA. This CDR3 region has 15 residues. The CDR3 nucleotides are TGTGCCAGCAGCCAGCATCCCCACGGGCAAGAGACCCAGTACTTC. It codes for CASSQHPHGQETQYF.

In this sample, this clonotype turned up many times. The V call is TRBV6-6, the J call TRBJ2-5; 7 positions agree with TRBD2. Unmatched junction bases numbered 9, after V lost 10 bases and J lost 1 base. Germline loops: CDR1 MNHNY, CDR2 SVGAGI (reference sequence). This CDR3 region has 14 residues. In DNA form, the CDR3 reads TGTGCCACCCGCTGGGAGGGACCCCAAGAGACCCAGTACTTC. This gives the protein CATRWEGPQETQYF.

This clonotype was picked up a small number of times. This chain uses TRBV12-3 or TRBV12-4 with TRBJ2-7, with D perhaps TRBD1 or TRBD2 (5 bases each). V was pared by 0 bases and J by 1 base, with 16 bases between. The CDR3 loop spans 17 amino acids. CDR3 in amino acids: CASSLAGPGTRSYEQYF. CDR3 DNA: TGTGCCAGCAGTTTAGCGGGACCCGGGACCAGGTCCTACGAGCAGTACTTC.

The V call is TRBV7-9, the J call TRBJ1-1, with TRBD1 as a possible D gene (6 bases). V lost 1 base and J 0 bases, leaving 9 bases between the germline ends. The CDR3 totals 15 residues. Looked up from germline, CDR1 is SEHNR and CDR2 is FQNEAQ (reference sequence). The CDR3 loop is CASSLEGGVNTEAFF. DNA of the CDR3: TGTGCCAGCAGCTTAGAGGGGGGCGTGAACACTGAAGCTTTCTTT.

In its sample, this clonotype was seen many times. The J gene is TRBJ2-7, the V gene TRBV3-1; TRBD1 matches 12 bases. The junction had 5 bases not matched to a gene; V was cut back by 3 bases and J by 5 bases. The CDR3 has 15 amino acids. The germline V gene encodes CDR1 LGHDT and CDR2 YNNKEL (reference sequence). The CDR3 loop is CASSHSGTGGDEQYF. The CDR3 DNA is TGTGCCAGCAGCCATTCCGGGACAGGGGGCGACGAGCAGTACTTC.

There are a few counts of this clonotype. The chain carries TRBV29-1 and TRBJ2-7, with TRBD1 matching over 7 bases. The CDR3 consists of 12 residues. CDR1 is SQVTM, CDR2 ANQGSEA, per germline. J lost 4 bases, V lost 8 bases, and 8 bases had no gene match. This CDR3 is CSFSRDSYEQYF. The CDR3 nucleotides are TGCAGCTTCTCCCGGGACAGTTACGAGCAGTACTTC.

On this clonotype: The junction departs from the called germline gene at one end, perhaps through a read error. V and J are TRBV7-2 and TRBJ1-1, with a tentative D call TRBD1 (6 bases). This CDR3 contains 10 residues. Per the germline V gene, CDR1 is SGHTA and CDR2 is FQGNSA. The CDR3 protein is CASSVQGRTF. The DNA of the CDR3 is TGTGCCAGCAGCGTCCAGGGGAGGACCTTT.

This clonotype was recorded at least ten times. The J gene is TRBJ2-1, the V gene TRBV6-5, with 8 positions matching TRBD2. Germline CDR1 MNHEY, CDR2 SVGAGI. The CDR3 consists of 16 residues. J was trimmed by 9 bases and V by 0 bases; bases with no gene match: 10. CDR3: CASSYSGGGRQGEQFF. The CDR3 DNA sequence: TGTGCCAGCAGTTACTCGGGCGGGGGGCGTCAGGGTGAGCAGTTCTTC.

This clonotype was counted at least ten times. The chain joins TRBV20-1 to TRBJ1-1; D gene ambiguous. The CDR3 has 13 residues. Deletions cut 0 bases from V and 3 bases from J, with 8 bases between. Germline-derived CDR1 and CDR2 are DFQATT and SNEGSKA (reference sequence). The CDR3 sequence is CSARDPIHTEAFF. The CDR3 nucleotides are TGCAGTGCTAGAGATCCCATACACACTGAAGCTTTCTTT.

This chain connects TRBV2 to TRBJ2-3; the match to TRBD2 covers 11 bases. V was clipped by 6 bases and J by 0 bases; unmatched bases: 5. Germline-derived CDR1 and CDR2 are SNHLY and FYNNEI. This CDR3 comprises 16 residues. This chain's CDR3 is CASRSTSGRSTDTQYF. The DNA for the CDR3 is TGTGCCAGCAGATCCACTAGCGGGAGAAGCACAGATACGCAGTATTTT.

This clonotype was counted between two and nine times. The chain couples TRBV6-5 to TRBJ1-6, with D tentatively TRBD1 (6 bases). Germline lookup yields CDR1 MNHEY and CDR2 SVGAGI. V lost 5 bases and J 4 bases, leaving 12 bases between the germline ends. The CDR3 runs to 15 residues. CDR3 in amino acids: CASSAPQGYNSPLHF. The CDR3 bases are TGTGCCAGCAGTGCGCCCCAGGGGTATAATTCACCCCTCCACTTT.

This clonotype came up many times. The gene calls are TRBV7-9 and TRBJ2-7, with 9 positions matching TRBD2. The CDR3 contains 15 residues. Trimming removed 0 bases from V and 5 bases from J; junction bases left unmatched: 5. Germline-derived CDR1 and CDR2 are SEHNR and FQNEAQ (reference sequence). The CDR3 is CASSLAGGLANEQYF. The CDR3 nucleotides read TGTGCCAGCAGCTTAGCGGGGGGACTAGCTAACGAGCAGTACTTC.

This chain uses TRBV5-1 with TRBJ2-1, with D possibly being TRBD1 (5 bases). The CDR3 is 14 amino acids. Trimming stripped 8 bases from V and 0 bases from J, with 12 bases between. Germline values: CDR1 SGHRS, CDR2 YFSETQ. CDR3 loop: CASWQGSSYNEQFF. CDR3 coding DNA: TGCGCCAGTTGGCAGGGCAGCTCCTACAATGAGCAGTTCTTC.

This clonotype was seen only once. The gene calls are TRBV28 and TRBJ1-4, with D possibly TRBD1 on 6 matching bases. Germline CDR1 reads MDHEN; CDR2 reads SYDVKM. Trimming stripped 5 bases from V and 6 bases from J, with 13 bases between. The length of the CDR3 is 14 residues. The CDR3 DNA follows: TGTGCCAGCAGTCTAGACAGGTTCTATGAAAAACTGTTTTTT. Protein: CASSLDRFYEKLFF.